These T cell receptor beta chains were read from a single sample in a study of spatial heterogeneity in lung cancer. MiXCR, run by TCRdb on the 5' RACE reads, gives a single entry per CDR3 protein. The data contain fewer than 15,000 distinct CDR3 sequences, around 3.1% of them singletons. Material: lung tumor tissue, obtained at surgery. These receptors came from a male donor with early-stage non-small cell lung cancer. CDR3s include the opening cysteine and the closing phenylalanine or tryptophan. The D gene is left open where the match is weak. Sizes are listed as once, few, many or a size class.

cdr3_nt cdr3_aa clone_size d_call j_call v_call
TGTGCCACCAGTGATACGGGAGCCAATCAGCCCCAGCATTTT CATSDTGANQPQHF many - TRBJ1-5 TRBV24-1
TGCAGTGCCCGACCGTGGGGGAACACTGAAGCTTTCTTT CSARPWGNTEAFF many - TRBJ1-1 TRBV20-1
TGCAGTGCGCACAGGTCGACAGATACGCAGTATTTT CSAHRSTDTQYF medium-sized - TRBJ2-3 TRBV20-1
TGTGCCAGCAGCTTGGGGGCGCGGAACGAGCAGTACTTC CASSLGARNEQYF many - TRBJ2-7 TRBV3-1
TGTGCCAGCAGACAGGGAGTCTACGAGCAGTACTTC CASRQGVYEQYF medium-sized - TRBJ2-7 TRBV27
TGTGCCAGCAGTCACCCATGGCGGGGACTCTATGGCTACACCTTC CASSHPWRGLYGYTF many - TRBJ1-2 TRBV6-5
TGTGCCAGCAGTTACTCGGGGGGGGGAGCGACCCAGTACTTC CASSYSGGGATQYF many TRBD2 TRBJ2-5 TRBV6-5
TGTGCCAGTAGTAGGACCGAGCGCGCTGAGCAGTTCTTC CASSRTERAEQFF many - TRBJ2-1 TRBV19
TGTGCCAGCAGTTTAGGTTATGGACAGGACAATCAGCCCCAGCATTTT CASSLGYGQDNQPQHF many TRBD1 TRBJ1-5 TRBV28
TGTGCCAGCAGCTTAGCAAGAGGTGCAGGCCAGCCCCAGCATTTT CASSLARGAGQPQHF many - TRBJ1-5 TRBV7-2
TGTGCCAGTAGTCTTCAAGAGACCGCCAATCAGCCCCAGCATTTT CASSLQETANQPQHF many - TRBJ1-5 TRBV19
TGTGCCATACGGGACAACCAAGAGACCCAGTACTTC CAIRDNQETQYF many - TRBJ2-5 TRBV10-3
TGCGCCAGCAGCCGAGAGGCCGGGACAGGGCTTAACTATGGCTACACCTTC CASSREAGTGLNYGYTF many TRBD1 TRBJ1-2 TRBV5-1
TGTGCCAGCAGTTACTCGGGGTCCCAAGAGACCCAGTACTTC CASSYSGSQETQYF many - TRBJ2-5 TRBV6-6
TGTGCCAGCAGGTTAGCACAGAAGAACACTGAAGCTTTCTTT CASRLAQKNTEAFF many - TRBJ1-1 TRBV6-6
TGTGCCACCAGTGGGGCAGGGGAGAACTATGGCTACACCTTC CATSGAGENYGYTF medium-sized - TRBJ1-2 TRBV24-1
TGCAGCGTTGTAAAGTTTACTGAAGCTTTCTTT CSVVKFTEAFF many - TRBJ1-1 TRBV29-1
TGCAGCGTTGAGGTCAGGGACAACTCCTACGAGCAGTACTTC CSVEVRDNSYEQYF medium-sized - TRBJ2-7 TRBV29-1
TGTGCCAGCAGCCCTCAGGGCAGCGGGTCACCCCTCCACTTT CASSPQGSGSPLHF many - TRBJ1-6 TRBV7-2
TGTGCCAGCAGCTTAGCGTTGGGGAGGTGGAACACTGAAGCTTTCTTT CASSLALGRWNTEAFF many - TRBJ1-1 TRBV7-9
TGTGCCAGCAGCTCCCAAGGAATGTTGGGAGGAGGGGTTGAAAAACTGTTTTTT CASSSQGMLGGGVEKLFF few - TRBJ1-4 TRBV7-3
TGTGCCATCAGTGAAAGGGAGACCGGGGAGCTGTTTTTT CAISERETGELFF many - TRBJ2-2 TRBV10-3
TGTGCCAGCAGCATAGCAGGGGGCTCGTCTGGAAACACCATATATTTT CASSIAGGSSGNTIYF medium-sized TRBD1 TRBJ1-3 TRBV9
TGTGCCAGCAGTTTGGACCAACTAGCGTATGAGCAGTTCTTC CASSLDQLAYEQFF many TRBD2 TRBJ2-1 TRBV2
TGTGCCATCAGTGGGGACAGTCCTGGAAACACCATATATTTT CAISGDSPGNTIYF many TRBD1 TRBJ1-3 TRBV10-3
TGCAGTGCTAGAGATCAGGTCCGGTTTTTCACAGATACGCAGTATTTT CSARDQVRFFTDTQYF many - TRBJ2-3 TRBV20-1
TGCGCCAGCAGCTTGGACTGGGACGAGCAGTACTTC CASSLDWDEQYF many - TRBJ2-7 TRBV5-1
TGTGCCAGCAGCTTTGTAGGGGTGCGTAGAAGCACAGATACGCAGTATTTT CASSFVGVRRSTDTQYF many - TRBJ2-3 TRBV7-8
TGTGCCAGCAGTAGGGACAGAACCTACGAGCAGTACTTC CASSRDRTYEQYF many TRBD1 TRBJ2-7 TRBV6-1
TGTGCTAGCAGCTTAGAGGTCGACTACGAGCAGTACTTC CASSLEVDYEQYF many - TRBJ2-7 TRBV7-7
TGTGCCAGCAGTTCCCCACTGACAGGGGGCCAGGGGAACACTGAAGCTTTCTTT CASSSPLTGGQGNTEAFF many TRBD1 TRBJ1-1 TRBV6-6
TGTGCCAGCAGCTTAGATACCAATCAGCCCCCGCATTTT CASSLDTNQPPHF many - TRBJ1-5 TRBV7-2
TGTGCCAGCAGTGCAGGAGGAGGCGAGGAGACCCAGTACTTC CASSAGGGEETQYF many - TRBJ2-5 TRBV6-1
TGCGCCAGCAGCTTGCTAAACAGCAACTATGGCTACACCTTC CASSLLNSNYGYTF many - TRBJ1-2 TRBV5-1
TGTGCCAGCAGTAGACAGGCGAACACTGAAGCTTTCTTT CASSRQANTEAFF many - TRBJ1-1 TRBV6-1
TGTGCCACCCGACAGTACAATGAGCAGTTCTTC CATRQYNEQFF many - TRBJ2-1 TRBV2